Presented here are 24 T cell receptor beta chains from one specimen sequenced in a study of beta chain features in type 1 diabetes. Study-level findings and limits: Researchers report that Type 1 diabetes patients had moderately but significantly shorter TCRB CDR3s across all four CD4+ subsets.

Investigators reverse transcribed all isolated RNA, so they sequenced expressed TCRB transcripts. Generated by immunoSEQ multiplex PCR, the TCRdb table keeps only in-frame clones and is missing some. The table lists hundreds of thousands of clones, roughly an eighth of them singletons. Their specific antigens are unknown. The material sequenced was naive CD4+ T cells from blood. Receptors were obtained from a young man with type 1 diabetes.

This rearrangement joins TRBV5-1 to TRBJ1-1; D is uncertain. The V and J ends lost 5 bases and 1 base respectively, with 9 bases between them. From germline, CDR1 is SGHRS and CDR2 YFSETQ. The CDR3 contains 13 residues. The CDR3 protein is CASSQPGNTEAFF. CDR3 DNA: TGCGCCAGCAGTCAACCAGGGAACACTGAAGCTTTCTTT.

Only a few counts were recorded for this clone. The chain links TRBV5-4 to TRBJ2-7; D perhaps matches TRBD1 (6 bases). The CDR3 loop spans 14 amino acids. The V and J ends lost 3 bases and 5 bases respectively, with 15 bases between them. In germline, CDR1 is SGHNT, CDR2 YYREEE (reference sequence). The CDR3 sequence is CASSSRSGENEQYF. The CDR3 DNA follows: TGTGCCAGCAGCTCGCGGTCAGGGGAGAACGAGCAGTACTTC.

The table lists this clone with a few counts. The chain carries TRBV30 and TRBJ1-2, with D possibly TRBD1 on 6 matching bases. CDR3 length equals 13 residues. The ends were cut back, 4 bases at V and 7 bases at J, with 16 bases in the middle. Per the germline V gene, CDR1 is GTSNPN and CDR2 is SVGIG (reference sequence). CDR3 DNA sequence: TGTGCCTGGACTCGGGACATTCCATCTGGCTACACCTTC. This encodes CAWTRDIPSGYTF.

This clone was found a few times. The chain carries TRBV15 and TRBJ2-7, with a possible D match to TRBD2 (5 bases). This CDR3 is 13 amino acids long. V dropped 0 bases and J dropped 13 bases, with 16 bases sitting between them. The germline V gene has CDR1 LNHNV and CDR2 YYDKDF (reference sequence). The CDR3 bases are TGTGCCACCAGCAGAGATCAATCCGGGATTCCATACTTC. The encoded protein is CATSRDQSGIPYF.

The genes are TRBV28 and TRBJ2-3; a possible D gene is TRBD2 (7 bases). V was shortened by 7 bases and J by 4 bases, with 18 bases between the two germline ends. Looked up from germline, CDR1 is MDHEN and CDR2 is SYDVKM. The CDR3 contains 15 residues. The CDR3: CASTPSGGPADTQYF. CDR3 nucleotide sequence: TGTGCCAGCACTCCATCCGGGGGGCCCGCAGATACGCAGTATTTT.

The J gene is TRBJ2-7, the V gene TRBV18; 8 bases agree with TRBD1. V trimming: 6 bases; J trimming: 6 bases; junction bases outside the gene matches: 7. CDR3 length: 13 residues. The germline CDR1 and CDR2 sequences are KGHSH and LQKENI. The DNA of the CDR3 is TGTGCCAGCTCTCCTCGACAGGGGACCGAGCAGTACTTC. Its protein product is CASSPRQGTEQYF. Complete variable domain (other parts from reference TRBV18 and TRBJ2-7): NAGVMQNPRHLVRRRGQEARLRCSPMKGHSHVYWYRQLPEEGLKFMVYLQKENIIDESGMPKERFSAEFPKEGPSILRIQQVVRGDSAAYFCASSPRQGTEQYFGPGTRLTVT.

This chain links TRBV10-3 with TRBJ2-2; 7 bases agree with TRBD2. Germline values: CDR1 ENHRY, CDR2 SYGVKD. This CDR3 has 16 residues. The V segment lost 5 bases and the J segment 2 bases; nucleotides outside the gene matches: 8. The CDR3 reads CAISSSREGNTGELFF. Here the CDR3 DNA reads TGTGCCATCAGTTCGTCCAGGGAGGGAAACACCGGGGAGCTGTTTTTT.

This chain links TRBV25-1 with TRBJ1-1; the D gene is possibly TRBD1 (6 bases). Germline CDR1 and CDR2: MGHDK and SYGVNS. V lost 8 bases and J lost 1, with 17 bases in between. This CDR3 region has 15 residues. CDR3 sequence reads: CASLPATGQNTEAFF. As DNA, the CDR3 is TGTGCCAGCCTGCCCGCGACAGGCCAGAACACTGAAGCTTTCTTT.

This clone occurred a few times. The V call is TRBV28, the J call TRBJ2-3; D remains unclear. Germline CDR1 reads MDHEN; CDR2 reads SYDVKM. Deletions cut 10 bases from V and 5 bases from J, with 16 bases between. This CDR3 is built from 13 residues. Written as DNA, the CDR3 is TGTGCCACTCTGATTGGCCCGGGAGATACGCAGTATTTT. It translates to CATLIGPGDTQYF.

The CDR3 DNA sequence: TGTGCCAGCAGTGAACCGCGGCAGGGCACTGAAGCTTTCTTT. Translating it yields CASSEPRQGTEAFF. V is TRBV6-1 and J is TRBJ1-1, with a possible D match to TRBD1 (5 bases). This CDR3 spans 14 amino acids. Trimming pared 2 bases from V and 4 bases from J, leaving 11 bases between. The V gene's germline CDR1 is MNHNS and CDR2 SASEGT.

The J gene is TRBJ2-5, the V gene TRBV7-9; weak D call: TRBD2 (5 bases). This CDR3 has 15 residues. The ends were cut back, 0 bases at V and 1 base at J, with 9 bases in the middle. Germline V lookup: CDR1 SEHNR, CDR2 FQNEAQ (reference sequence). The CDR3 spells CASSLAFGLQETQYF. CDR3 sequence (DNA): TGTGCCAGCAGCTTAGCGTTCGGACTCCAAGAGACCCAGTACTTC. The full variable domain, completed using reference TRBV7-9 and TRBJ2-5, is DTGVSQNPRHKITKRGQNVTFRCDPISEHNRLYWYRQTLGQGPEFLTYFQNEAQLEKSRLLSDRFSAERPKGSFSTLEIQRTEQGDSAMYLCASSLAFGLQETQYFGPGTRLLVL.

The V gene is TRBV7-9, the J gene TRBJ2-7; no clear D gene. CDR1 SEHNR and CDR2 FQNEAQ come from the germline V gene (reference sequence). V lost 5 bases to trimming and J lost 0 bases, with 8 bases between them. The CDR3 runs to 13 residues. CDR3 region: CASSLHSSYEQYF. CDR3 nucleotides: TGTGCCAGCAGCCTCCATAGCTCCTACGAGCAGTACTTC.

This clone was recorded a few times. The chain is built from TRBV18 and TRBJ1-1; TRBD1 agrees at 9 bases. The CDR3 covers 14 residues. Trimming removed 4 bases from V and 2 bases from J; junction bases left unmatched: 2. Germline CDR1 KGHSH, CDR2 LQKENI. The CDR3 reads CASSLGQGNTEAFF. Here the CDR3 DNA reads TGTGCCAGCTCACTGGGACAGGGAAACACTGAAGCTTTCTTT. Combining the CDR3 with reference TRBV18 and TRBJ1-1 gives the whole variable domain NAGVMQNPRHLVRRRGQEARLRCSPMKGHSHVYWYRQLPEEGLKFMVYLQKENIIDESGMPKERFSAEFPKEGPSILRIQQVVRGDSAAYFCASSLGQGNTEAFFGQGTRLTVV.

Only a few counts were recorded for this clone. The chain links TRBV30 to TRBJ2-5; D may correspond to TRBD1 or TRBD2 (5 bases each). V was cut by 1 base and J by 5 bases, with 11 bases left in between. The CDR3 is made up of 13 amino acids. CDR1 and CDR2 (germline): GTSNPN, SVGIG (reference sequence). The CDR3 loop reads CAWSGQWGETQYF. In nucleotides, the CDR3 is TGTGCCTGGAGTGGCCAATGGGGGGAGACCCAGTACTTC. The full variable domain, its missing parts supplied by reference TRBV30 and TRBJ2-5, is SQTIHQWPATLVQPVGSPLSLECTVEGTSNPNLYWYRQAAGRGLQLLFYSVGIGQISSEVPQNLSASRPQDRQFILSSKKLLLSDSGFYLCAWSGQWGETQYFGPGTRLLVL.

This clone was seen a handful of times. The chain combines TRBV6-5 with TRBJ2-7; D gene unclear. Trimming took 0 bases from V and 3 from J, leaving 12 bases between them. CDR1 is MNHEY and CDR2 is SVGAGI in the germline V gene. The CDR3 is 15 amino acids. In nucleotides, the CDR3 is TGTGCCAGCAGTTACTCGAATTGGCGAGGCTACGAGCAGTACTTC. This codes for CASSYSNWRGYEQYF.

This clone was detected only a few times. The chain is built from TRBV21-1 and TRBJ1-1. TRBV21-1 is flagged as a pseudogene. The CDR3 sequence is 15 residues long. CDR3 coding DNA: TGTGCCAGCAGCAAAGCGCGGGCGTGGGGCGCTGAAGCTTTCTTT. As protein: CASSKARAWGAEAFF.

This clone occurred a few times. J is TRBJ2-4 and V is TRBV9, with D perhaps assigned TRBD1 or TRBD2 (5 bases each). Germline CDR1 reads SGDLS; CDR2 reads YYNGEE. This CDR3 contains 13 residues. V was clipped by 0 bases and J by 9 bases, with 10 bases between them. CDR3 loop: CASSVVGAGIQYF. CDR3 coding DNA: TGTGCCAGCAGCGTAGTAGGGGCGGGCATTCAGTACTTC.

V and J are TRBV9 and TRBJ2-4, with D unclear. The CDR3 totals 13 residues. The V gene's germline CDR1 is SGDLS and CDR2 YYNGEE. V was cut by 3 bases and J by 2 bases, with 6 bases left in between. CDR3 nucleotides: TGTGCCAGCAGCGACCAGACCAAAAACATTCAGTACTTC. It specifies CASSDQTKNIQYF.

This chain joins TRBV18 and TRBJ1-2; weak D call: TRBD1 (6 bases). Germline values: CDR1 KGHSH, CDR2 LQKENI. This CDR3 comprises 13 residues. The V and J ends lost 5 bases and 10 bases respectively, with 17 bases between them. The CDR3 nucleotides read TGTGCCAGCTCATCCTACTCCCAGGGGCCCTACACCTTC. It translates to CASSSYSQGPYTF. Supplemented by reference TRBV18 and TRBJ1-2, the full variable domain reads NAGVMQNPRHLVRRRGQEARLRCSPMKGHSHVYWYRQLPEEGLKFMVYLQKENIIDESGMPKERFSAEFPKEGPSILRIQQVVRGDSAAYFCASSSYSQGPYTFGSGTRLTVV.

The chain has TRBV19 and TRBJ1-1; D might be TRBD1 (5 bases). Germline V gene sequence: CDR1 LNHDA, CDR2 SQIVND (reference sequence). This CDR3 comprises 14 residues. V was shortened by 0 bases and J by 0 bases, with 5 bases between the two germline ends. The CDR3 region is CASSIDRVNTEAFF. In DNA form, the CDR3 reads TGTGCCAGTAGTATAGACAGGGTGAACACTGAAGCTTTCTTT. The full variable domain, with the rest looked up from reference TRBV19 and TRBJ1-1, is DGGITQSPKYLFRKEGQNVTLSCEQNLNHDAMYWYRQDPGQGLRLIYYSQIVNDFQKGDIAEGYSVSREKKESFPLTVTSAQKNPTAFYLCASSIDRVNTEAFFGQGTRLTVV.

This clone turned up a few times. V and J are TRBV18 and TRBJ2-2, with D perhaps matching TRBD1 or TRBD2 (5 bases each). Trimming left V 3 bases short and J 1 base short, with 12 bases between. The CDR3 totals 16 residues. Germline lookup yields CDR1 KGHSH and CDR2 LQKENI. Here the CDR3 DNA reads TGTGCCAGCTCACCGAGAGGGACGGTGAACACCGGGGAGCTGTTTTTT. Its protein product is CASSPRGTVNTGELFF.

V is TRBV5-5 and J is TRBJ2-4, with TRBD1 matching over 7 bases. CDR3 length: 17 residues. Germline values: CDR1 SGHKS, CDR2 YYEKEE (reference sequence). The trim removed 0 bases at V and 7 bases at J, leaving 13 bases unmatched. The CDR3 protein is CASSLDPSNRGPNIQYF. The CDR3 coding sequence is TGTGCCAGCAGCTTGGACCCATCAAACAGGGGCCCGAACATTCAGTACTTC.

This clone was observed a handful of times. The chain carries TRBV9 and TRBJ1-2, with a possible D match to TRBD1 (6 bases). From germline, CDR1 is SGDLS and CDR2 YYNGEE. This CDR3 has 15 amino acids. The ends were cut back, 1 base at V and 4 bases at J, with 14 bases in the middle. Here the CDR3 DNA reads TGTGCCAGCAGCGTAACAGGGCATTCCGTCTATGGCTACACCTTC. Translation: CASSVTGHSVYGYTF.

This clone was seen a handful of times. The chain links TRBV29-1 to TRBJ2-7; 9 bases are shared with TRBD1. The CDR3 totals 13 residues. V lost 7 bases to trimming and J lost 4 bases; unmatched junction nucleotides: 8. Germline V gene sequence: CDR1 SQVTM, CDR2 ANQGSEA. The CDR3 loop is CSAAAGQGYEQYF. Written as DNA, the CDR3 is TGCAGCGCCGCGGCGGGACAGGGTTACGAGCAGTACTTC.